Given below is one T cell receptor (beta chain) in context. Its antigen remains undetermined. No base quality information exists; no much larger clone differs at one position. These data come from a study of shared clonotypes between healthy human individuals (dated by TCRdb to the early 2020s). With regard to the full study: The cohort included a few men and a couple of women between 18 and 49 years of age. For each donor, CD4 naive and CD4 memory were each run on three plates, CD8 naive on two plates, and CD8 memory on one plate. To estimate repertoire size and how much clonotype sharing occurs between individuals, the study deeply sequenced the blood TCR repertoires of roughly 5 healthy adults. To increase sequencing depth and limit assay-specific biases, TCR repertoire library preparation and sequencing were carried out by different laboratories using diverse techniques. Per donor, leukapheresis produced somewhere between about 0.94 and 9 billion PBMCs. Study-wide conclusions, independent of this receptor: The genetic and exposure-history diversity represented was limited by the small number of donors. Rarefaction of sorted-subset datasets indicated incomplete sequencing despite the large sequencing depth. Pairwise subsampling indicated that sequencing depth was expected to affect the degree of clonotype sharing among donors. Estimated clonotype richness was generally larger for naive than for memory subsets. Compared with non-shared clonotypes, clonotypes shared by all four sorted-subset donors had higher generation probabilities. When a few donors were compared, the shared fraction of clonotypes was about 5% for naive CD4, 3.5% to 4% for naive CD8, more than 2% for memory CD4, and 0.35% to 0.4% for memory CD8. Sampling was restricted to blood, and TCR repertoires in tissues likely differ from the TCR repertoires found in blood.

Healthy HIV-negative adults with no recently reported acute infections or vaccinations were included as donors. Only Caucasian adults living in Nashville, Tennessee, USA were represented among the donors. CD4+ T cells were enriched by magnetic negative selection, after which naive cells were positively selected on CD45RA and the negative fraction was taken as the memory subset. Blood was collected by leukapheresis, and PBMCs were isolated by Ficoll-Histopaque density gradient centrifugation and then cryopreserved in liquid nitrogen vapor phase. Purity and quantity of every magnetically sorted T cell population were checked by analytical flow cytometry. Each sorted fraction had its genomic DNA isolated and then quantified by UV absorbance on a Nanodrop 2000c. V sheds 3 bases and J sheds 3 bases, leaving 11 bases between their ends. Including the terminal cysteine and phenylalanine, the CDR3 comprises 14 residues. Left in the record is the CDR3 DNA by itself, 42 bases read in frame from the first base. The germline V gene sets CDR1 to LGHNT and CDR2 to FRNRAP.

Using the deep immunoSEQ assay, TCR CDR3 regions were amplified from genomic DNA by multiplex PCR. Genomic DNA extracted from each cell subset was distributed evenly over all wells of several immunoSEQ 96-well plates, and each plate served as one replicate. For sorted subsets, around 200 ng genomic DNA, equal to 30,000 or so T cell genomes, was loaded into each replicate PCR. The purified libraries were quantified using a Qubit 3.0 fluorometer, sized with a Bioanalyzer 2100, and then quantified again using the KAPA Library Quantification kit. Every immunoSEQ 96-well plate was sequenced on a dedicated single-read 150-cycle Illumina NextSeq 550 flow cell. In the source study's methods: Because only junctional sequences without quality scores were contained in the immunoSEQ output, filtering matching that applied to full-length reads could not be performed. Sequences were annotated with PyIR, a Python wrapper for IgBLAST v1.9, using IMGT germline references to assign V/J genes and CDR3. Reads were removed for weak V/J assignments (E-value above 1e-6), missing CDR3, stop codons, out-of-frame junctions, or ambiguous translated residues. V3J clonotypes were defined by identical inferred V gene, J gene, and CDR3 amino acid sequence. To compute the percentage overlap between repertoires, the number of shared unique clonotypes was divided by the size of the smaller repertoire. RTK rarefaction, the Chao1 estimator, and Recon v2.1 estimates of unobserved clonotypes were used to assess repertoire richness. For all TCRbeta clonotypes obtained by the gDNA method from several donors, generation probabilities were computed with OLGA. Sourced from immuneACCESS, this table was stored by TCRdb with only in-frame sequences that have V and J called. A share of the clones is absent; for the studies checked, an unresolved V gene accounts for under half, and the remainder has no known explanation. V and J calls and clone size are as listed in that table; D and trimming were resolved from the DNA. The table for this sample lists some 1 million clones; around four fifths of them were counted only once. The top ten clones comprise 1.2% to 1.5% of the sample.

The sequence is built from TRBV12-5 and TRBJ1-1; tentative D gene TRBD1, with 5 bases matching. The sample comprised memory CD4+ T cells sorted from blood. In light of the paper, this sample's cell subset or site label describes: CD45RA-negative fraction. The receptor comes from a man aged 18 to 29 in good health. The nucleotides read TGTGCTAGTGGTTTTTTGCCGGGGGACACTGAAGCTTTCTTT. It specifies CASGFLPGDTEAFF.